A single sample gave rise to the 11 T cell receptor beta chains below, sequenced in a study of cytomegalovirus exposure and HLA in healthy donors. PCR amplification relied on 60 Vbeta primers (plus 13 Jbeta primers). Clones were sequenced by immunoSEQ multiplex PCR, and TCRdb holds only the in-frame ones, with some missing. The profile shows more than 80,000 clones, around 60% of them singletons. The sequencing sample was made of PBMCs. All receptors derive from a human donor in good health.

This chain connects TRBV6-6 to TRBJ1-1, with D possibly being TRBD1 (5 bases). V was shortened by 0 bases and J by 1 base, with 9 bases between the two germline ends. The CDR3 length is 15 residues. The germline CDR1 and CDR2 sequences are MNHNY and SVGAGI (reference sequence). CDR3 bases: TGTGCCAGCAGTTACTCGAGGGACTCGAACACTGAAGCTTTCTTT. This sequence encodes CASSYSRDSNTEAFF.

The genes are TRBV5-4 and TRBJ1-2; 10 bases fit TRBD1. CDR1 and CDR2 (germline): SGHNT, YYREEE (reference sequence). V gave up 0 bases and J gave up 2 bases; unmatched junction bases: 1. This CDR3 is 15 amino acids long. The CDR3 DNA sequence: TGTGCCAGCAGCTTGGGGGACAGGGGAAACTATGGCTACACCTTC. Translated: CASSLGDRGNYGYTF.

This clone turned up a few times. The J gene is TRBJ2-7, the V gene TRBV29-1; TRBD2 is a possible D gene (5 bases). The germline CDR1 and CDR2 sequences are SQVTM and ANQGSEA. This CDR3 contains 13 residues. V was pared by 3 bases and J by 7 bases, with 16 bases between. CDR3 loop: CSVDGSKTGEQYF. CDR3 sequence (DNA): TGCAGCGTTGACGGATCAAAAACGGGGGAGCAGTACTTC.

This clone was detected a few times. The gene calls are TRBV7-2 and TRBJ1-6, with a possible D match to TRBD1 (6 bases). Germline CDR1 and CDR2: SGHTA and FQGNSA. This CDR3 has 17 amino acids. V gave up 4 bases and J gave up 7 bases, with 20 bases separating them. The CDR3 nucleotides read TGTGCCAGCAGCTACCACCCAGACGGACAGCGAAATTCACCCCTCCACTTT. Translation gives CASSYHPDGQRNSPLHF.

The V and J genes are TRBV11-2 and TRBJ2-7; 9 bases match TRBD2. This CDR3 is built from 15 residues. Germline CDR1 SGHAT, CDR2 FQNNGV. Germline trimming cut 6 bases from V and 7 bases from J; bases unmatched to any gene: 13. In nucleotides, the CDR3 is TGTGCCAGCAGTCCATTGGCGGGGGGGTACAAAGAGCAGTACTTC. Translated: CASSPLAGGYKEQYF.

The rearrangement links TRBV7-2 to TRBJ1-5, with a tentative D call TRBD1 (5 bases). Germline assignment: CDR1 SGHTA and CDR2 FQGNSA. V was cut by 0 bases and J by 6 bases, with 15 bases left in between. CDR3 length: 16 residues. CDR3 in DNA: TGTGCCAGCAGCTTAGCGCTTAGGGGTATCGGTCAGCCCCAGCATTTT. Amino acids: CASSLALRGIGQPQHF.

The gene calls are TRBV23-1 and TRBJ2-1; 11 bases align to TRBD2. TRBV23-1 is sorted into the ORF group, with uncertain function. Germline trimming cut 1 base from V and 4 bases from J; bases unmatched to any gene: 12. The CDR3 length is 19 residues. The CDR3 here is CASSQFRSGLAADYNEQFF. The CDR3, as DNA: TGCGCCAGCAGTCAATTTAGGTCGGGACTAGCGGCTGATTACAATGAGCAGTTCTTC.

As DNA, the CDR3 is TGTGCCAGCCGACAGGGGCAGGCTGGAAACACCATATATTTT. It is translated as CASRQGQAGNTIYF. The rearrangement links TRBV6-6 to TRBJ1-3; 8 nucleotides match TRBD1. The CDR3 has 14 residues. V lost 8 bases to trimming and J lost 2 bases; unmatched junction nucleotides: 5. Germline values: CDR1 MNHNY, CDR2 SVGAGI (reference sequence).

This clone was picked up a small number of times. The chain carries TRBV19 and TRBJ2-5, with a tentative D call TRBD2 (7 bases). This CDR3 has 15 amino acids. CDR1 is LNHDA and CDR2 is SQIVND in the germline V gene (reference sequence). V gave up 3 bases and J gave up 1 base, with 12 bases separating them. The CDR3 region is CASSIGGLGQETQYF. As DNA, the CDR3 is TGTGCCAGTAGTATCGGGGGGCTCGGCCAAGAGACCCAGTACTTC. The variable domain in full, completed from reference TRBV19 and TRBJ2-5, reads DGGITQSPKYLFRKEGQNVTLSCEQNLNHDAMYWYRQDPGQGLRLIYYSQIVNDFQKGDIAEGYSVSREKKESFPLTVTSAQKNPTAFYLCASSIGGLGQETQYFGPGTRLLVL.

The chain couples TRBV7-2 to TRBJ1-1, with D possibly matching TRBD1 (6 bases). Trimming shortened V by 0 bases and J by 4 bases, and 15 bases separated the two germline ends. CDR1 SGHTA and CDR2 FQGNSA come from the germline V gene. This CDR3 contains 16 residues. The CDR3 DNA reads TGTGCCAGCAGCTTAGCCACACTAGGGGGAAGCACTGAAGCTTTCTTT. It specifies CASSLATLGGSTEAFF.

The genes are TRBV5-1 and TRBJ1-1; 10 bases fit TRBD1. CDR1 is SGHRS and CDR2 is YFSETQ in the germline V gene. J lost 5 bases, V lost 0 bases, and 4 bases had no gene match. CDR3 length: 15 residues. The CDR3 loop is CASSLEGTGVTEAFF. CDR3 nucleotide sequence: TGCGCCAGCAGCTTGGAAGGGACAGGGGTTACTGAAGCTTTCTTT.